The 26 T cell receptor beta chains given below trace back to one sample, sequenced in a study of technical replicates of blood from several donors. TCRdb's copy holds only in-frame clones and misses some; the assay was immunoSEQ multiplex PCR. The top ten clones hold less than 0.3% of a sample with about 84,000 clones, roughly 93% of them seen once. The sequencing sample was made of T cells isolated from PBMCs. The receptors here all came from a human donor in good health.

V and J are TRBV9 and TRBJ2-1, with TRBD2 identical over 11 bases. Trimming cost V 3 bases and J 2 bases; bases outside gene matches: 10. The CDR3 is 18 amino acids. CDR1 is SGDLS, CDR2 YYNGEE, per germline. The CDR3, as DNA: TGTGCCAGCAGCGCGCGGGCGATAGCGGGGGGGCCCTACAATGAGCAGTTCTTC. Amino acids: CASSARAIAGGPYNEQFF.

The gene calls are TRBV5-4 and TRBJ2-7, with TRBD2 matching over 7 bases. V shed 5 bases, J shed 0 bases, and the junction held 8 bases outside the gene matches. Per germline, CDR1 SGHNT and CDR2 YYREEE (reference sequence). The CDR3 runs 15 residues. CDR3 nucleotides: TGTGCCAGCAGGGGGGGGGATGGAGGCTCCTACGAGCAGTACTTC. Protein sequence: CASRGGDGGSYEQYF.

The chain carries TRBV15 and TRBJ1-5; 7 bases map to TRBD1. Germline V gene lookup returns CDR1 LNHNV and CDR2 YYDKDF (reference sequence). V shed 3 bases and J 3 bases; nucleotides not matched to a gene: 17. The CDR3 contains 19 residues. CDR3 protein: CATSSWSSDRTRYNQPQHF. In nucleotides, the CDR3 is TGTGCCACCAGCAGTTGGAGCTCGGACAGGACCCGATACAATCAGCCCCAGCATTTT.

The V and J genes are TRBV9 and TRBJ2-3, with TRBD2 identical over 8 bases. The CDR3 extends over 16 amino acids. With 2 bases clipped from V and 4 bases from J, the junction kept 9 bases outside the gene matches. Germline values: CDR1 SGDLS, CDR2 YYNGEE. CDR3 nucleotide sequence: TGTGCCAGCAGCGTCACCGGGACTAGAGTATCAGATACGCAGTATTTT. Protein product: CASSVTGTRVSDTQYF.

This clone was found once. V gene TRBV18 combines with J gene TRBJ1-3; maybe TRBD1 (5 bases). Trimming left V 2 bases short and J 6 bases short, with 14 bases between. CDR1 and CDR2 (germline): KGHSH, LQKENI. CDR3 length: 15 amino acids. CDR3 in amino acids: CASSPAGMSVNTIYF. CDR3 nucleotide sequence: TGTGCCAGCTCACCAGCAGGGATGAGCGTAAACACCATATATTTT.

The chain recombines TRBV29-1 with TRBJ2-5, with a weak D call TRBD2 (6 bases). The length of the CDR3 is 14 residues. The V gene lost 1 base and the J gene lost 1 base, with 10 bases spanning the gap. Germline V gene sequence: CDR1 SQVTM, CDR2 ANQGSEA. Here the CDR3 reads CSVEVAGGQETQYF. CDR3 in DNA: TGCAGCGTTGAAGTGGCCGGGGGCCAAGAGACCCAGTACTTC.

The chain uses TRBV28 and TRBJ1-1; perhaps TRBD1 as D (5 bases). Between the trimmed V and J ends, which lost 2 bases and 3 bases, there was a span of 10 bases. CDR3 size: 14 residues. Germline CDR1 MDHEN, CDR2 SYDVKM. The CDR3 sequence is CASSLPVGDTEAFF. The CDR3 DNA follows: TGTGCCAGCAGTTTACCGGTAGGGGACACTGAAGCTTTCTTT.

In DNA form, the CDR3 reads TGTGCCAGCAGCGGACGGGACAACCCTATTTGGGAGCAGTACTTC. Protein sequence: CASSGRDNPIWEQYF. The chain employs TRBV9 and TRBJ2-7, with D perhaps TRBD1 (6 bases). Germline V gene sequence: CDR1 SGDLS, CDR2 YYNGEE. V dropped 3 bases and J dropped 7 bases, with 20 bases sitting between them. The CDR3 length is 15 residues.

CDR3 amino acids: CASRDSAGTSGRSYNEQFF. The CDR3 DNA sequence: TGCGCCAGCAGAGACAGCGCCGGGACTAGCGGGAGAAGCTACAATGAGCAGTTCTTC. V usage is TRBV10-2 and J usage is TRBJ2-1; the match to TRBD2 covers 14 bases. V lost 6 bases and J lost 3; bases outside the gene matches: 13. The CDR3 runs 19 residues. CDR1 and CDR2 (germline): WSHSY, SAAADI.

V gene TRBV9 combines with J gene TRBJ1-1; no firm D call. V was shortened by 4 bases and J by 10 bases, with 14 bases between the two germline ends. The germline CDR1 and CDR2 sequences are SGDLS and YYNGEE. This CDR3 comprises 12 residues. CDR3 amino acids: CASSPSVAPAFF. For the CDR3, the DNA is TGTGCCAGCAGCCCCTCAGTCGCCCCAGCTTTCTTT.

The rearrangement uses TRBV29-1 and TRBJ2-3; the match to TRBD2 covers 12 bases. Germline CDR1 and CDR2: SQVTM and ANQGSEA. CDR3 length: 16 amino acids. Trimming at V came to 6 bases and at J to 0 bases, leaving 7 bases not matched to a gene. DNA for the CDR3: TGCAGCGTACGACTAGCGGGAGACCACAGCACAGATACGCAGTATTTT. This encodes CSVRLAGDHSTDTQYF.

The chain combines TRBV7-2 with TRBJ2-3, with D maybe TRBD2 (5 bases). CDR3 size: 17 residues. Trimming took 4 bases from V and 2 from J, leaving 19 bases between them. CDR1 is SGHTA, CDR2 FQGNSA, per germline. The CDR3, as DNA: TGTGCCAGCAGCTCCGCAGTCGAAATCGACTACACAGATACGCAGTATTTT. The encoded protein is CASSSAVEIDYTDTQYF.

The CDR3: CASSWWQGKNEQYF. The CDR3 DNA sequence: TGTGCCAGCAGCTGGTGGCAGGGGAAAAACGAGCAGTACTTC. V and J are TRBV7-8 and TRBJ2-7; a weak D match, TRBD1 (6 bases). With 4 bases removed from V and 5 bases from J, the gap between germline ends came to 15 bases. Germline V lookup: CDR1 SGHVS, CDR2 FQNEAQ. The CDR3 has 14 amino acids. Together with reference TRBV7-8 and TRBJ2-7, the CDR3 gives the full variable domain: GAGVSQSPRYKVAKRGQDVALRCDPISGHVSLFWYQQALGQGPEFLTYFQNEAQLDKSGLPSDRFFAERPEGSVSTLKIQRTQQEDSAVYLCASSWWQGKNEQYFGPGTRLTVT.

The chain recombines TRBV27 with TRBJ2-7, with 8 bases lining up with TRBD1. This CDR3 contains 15 residues. The junction had 6 bases not matched to a gene; V was cut back by 3 bases and J by 2 bases. The germline gives CDR1 MNHEY, CDR2 SMNVEV (reference sequence). CDR3 sequence: CASSFSRTGTYEQYF. In nucleotides, the CDR3 is TGTGCCAGCAGTTTTTCCCGGACAGGGACCTACGAGCAGTACTTC.

The J gene is TRBJ2-7, the V gene TRBV20-1; D is undetermined. Germline CDR1 and CDR2: DFQATT and SNEGSKA (reference sequence). This CDR3 has 11 amino acids. V shed 7 bases and J shed 4 bases, with 11 bases lying between them. The CDR3 bases are TGCAGTGTTGAAGAGAGATACGAGCAGTACTTC. Protein: CSVEERYEQYF.

This sequence joins TRBV4-1 and TRBJ2-2; 10 positions match TRBD2. Trimming took 6 bases from V and 4 from J; bases not matched to a gene: 2. Germline CDR1 is MGHRA and CDR2 is YSYEKL. The CDR3 sequence is 14 residues long. This CDR3 reads CASRRLAGTGELFF. CDR3 nucleotide sequence: TGCGCCAGCAGACGACTAGCGGGCACCGGGGAGCTGTTTTTT.

The chain links TRBV6-6 to TRBJ2-2, with D possibly matching TRBD2 (5 bases). Germline V gene sequence: CDR1 MNHNY, CDR2 SVGAGI (reference sequence). The CDR3 is 14 amino acids. Deletions cut 2 bases from V and 7 bases from J, with 11 bases between. CDR3 protein: CASSYREGGGELFF. CDR3 sequence (DNA): TGTGCCAGCAGTTACCGGGAAGGCGGCGGGGAGCTGTTTTTT.

Only a few counts were recorded for this clone. The chain has TRBV5-5 and TRBJ1-2; D ambiguous. The CDR3 is 16 amino acids. Per the germline V gene, CDR1 is SGHKS and CDR2 is YYEKEE (reference sequence). Trimming cost V 6 bases and J 5 bases, with 23 bases left between them. CDR3 loop: CASIVDATGGPYGYTF. The CDR3, as DNA: TGTGCCAGCATCGTGGACGCCACCGGAGGGCCTTATGGCTACACCTTC. The whole variable domain, filled in from reference TRBV5-5 and TRBJ1-2, reads DAGVTQSPTHLIKTRGQQVTLRCSPISGHKSVSWYQQVLGQGPQFIFQYYEKEERGRGNFPDRFSARQFPNYSSELNVNALLLGDSALYLCASIVDATGGPYGYTFGSGTRLTVV.

This clone was detected only once. The gene calls are TRBV11-2 and TRBJ2-5, with D maybe TRBD1 (7 bases). The germline V gene encodes CDR1 SGHAT and CDR2 FQNNGV. This CDR3 spans 16 amino acids. Trimming left V 5 bases short and J 2 bases short, with 18 bases between. CDR3 in amino acids: CASSEINRGGQETQYF. DNA of the CDR3: TGTGCCAGCAGCGAAATTAACAGGGGAGGTCAAGAGACCCAGTACTTC.

This sequence joins TRBV6-5 and TRBJ2-5, with 7 bases aligning to TRBD1. V lost 4 bases and J lost 4; bases outside the gene matches: 9. Germline CDR1 and CDR2: MNHEY and SVGAGI. This CDR3 is built from 15 residues. The CDR3, as DNA: TGTGCCAGCAGTTCCCCCTCAGGGGGTAGAGAGACCCAGTACTTC. Protein product: CASSSPSGGRETQYF.

V is TRBV6-5 and J is TRBJ2-1, with 8 nucleotides matching TRBD2. CDR1 is MNHEY and CDR2 is SVGAGI in the germline V gene. V lost 6 bases to trimming and J lost 3 bases; unmatched junction nucleotides: 4. This CDR3 has 14 residues. The CDR3 region is CASRWRGVYNEQFF. DNA of the CDR3: TGTGCCAGCAGGTGGCGGGGGGTCTACAATGAGCAGTTCTTC.

The chain couples TRBV30 to TRBJ1-3; 7 bases agree with TRBD1. The length of the CDR3 is 13 residues. CDR1 GTSNPN and CDR2 SVGIG come from the germline V gene (reference sequence). V lost 4 bases and J lost 2; bases outside the gene matches: 2. The CDR3 loop reads CAWTTGTGNTIYF. CDR3 sequence (DNA): TGTGCCTGGACGACAGGGACTGGAAACACCATATATTTT.

The chain recombines TRBV11-3 with TRBJ2-1; 7 bases are shared with TRBD1. Germline trimming cut 4 bases from V and 8 bases from J; bases unmatched to any gene: 14. The length of the CDR3 is 16 residues. From germline, CDR1 is SGHNT and CDR2 YENEEA. CDR3 sequence (DNA): TGTGCCAGCAGCTCCCCTACCACCGACAGGGCCGATGAGCAGTTCTTC. Its translation is CASSSPTTDRADEQFF.

The V call is TRBV25-1, the J call TRBJ2-2; maybe TRBD2 (5 bases). This CDR3 comprises 15 residues. Trimming pared 6 bases from V and 1 base from J, leaving 12 bases between. The germline CDR1 and CDR2 sequences are MGHDK and SYGVNS. CDR3 residues: CASSAPRVNTGELFF. The CDR3 coding sequence is TGTGCCAGCAGCGCCCCGAGGGTGAACACCGGGGAGCTGTTTTTT.

The chain couples TRBV29-1 to TRBJ2-3; D is possibly TRBD2 (7 bases). The V and J ends lost 6 bases and 2 bases respectively, with 12 bases between them. The germline V gene has CDR1 SQVTM and CDR2 ANQGSEA. The CDR3 sequence is 13 residues long. The DNA for the CDR3 is TGCAGCGTCGAGGGGGGGGACACAGATACGCAGTATTTT. Encoded protein: CSVEGGDTDTQYF.

The chain recombines TRBV4-1 with TRBJ2-5; tentative D call: TRBD2 (5 bases). With 8 bases removed from V and 7 bases from J, the gap between germline ends came to 17 bases. CDR3 length: 13 residues. CDR1 and CDR2 from the germline V gene are MGHRA and YSYEKL. The CDR3 is CASRGLFSGTQYF. CDR3 DNA: TGCGCCAGCCGAGGGCTTTTCTCAGGGACCCAGTACTTC.